The clone carrying this TCR beta chain was counted a few times. The sample is drawn from a study of cytomegalovirus exposure and HLA in healthy donors. Trimming pared 3 bases from V and 6 bases from J, leaving 14 bases between. CDR3 length equals 15 residues. The germline CDR1 and CDR2 sequences are KGHSH and LQKENI. 13 Jbeta primers and 60 Vbeta primers were used for the PCR. Generated by immunoSEQ multiplex PCR, the TCRdb table keeps only in-frame clones and is missing some. The profile covers around 70,000 clones, with more than 80% appearing a single time and around 6.3% taken by the ten largest. The origin of this receptor is a human donor in good health. Sequencing input: PBMCs. V gene TRBV18 combines with J gene TRBJ2-2; a weak D match, TRBD2 (5 bases). CDR3 DNA sequence: TGTGCCAGCTCACCTGATAGAGGGCTTGCCGGGGAGCTGTTTTTT. Encoded protein: CASSPDRGLAGELFF.